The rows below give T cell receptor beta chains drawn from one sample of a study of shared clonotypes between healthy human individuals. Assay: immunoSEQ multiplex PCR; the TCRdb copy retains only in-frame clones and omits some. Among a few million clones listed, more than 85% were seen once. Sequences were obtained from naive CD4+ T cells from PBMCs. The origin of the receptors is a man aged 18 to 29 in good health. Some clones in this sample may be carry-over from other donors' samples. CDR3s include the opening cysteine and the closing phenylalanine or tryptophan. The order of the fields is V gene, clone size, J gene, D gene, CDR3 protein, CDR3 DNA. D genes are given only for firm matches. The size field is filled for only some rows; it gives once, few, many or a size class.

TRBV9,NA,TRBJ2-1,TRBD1,CASSVAPRDRKRDEQFF,TGTGCCAGCAGCGTAGCCCCAAGGGACAGAAAGAGGGATGAGCAGTTCTTC
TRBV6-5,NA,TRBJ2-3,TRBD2,CASSRLAESTDTQYF,TGTGCCAGCAGTCGACTAGCGGAAAGCACAGATACGCAGTATTTT
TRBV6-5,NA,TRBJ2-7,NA,CASSAGYEQYF,TGTGCCAGCAGTGCAGGCTACGAGCAGTACTTC
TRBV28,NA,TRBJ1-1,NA,CASRETADTEAFF,TGTGCCAGCAGAGAAACAGCTGACACTGAAGCTTTCTTT
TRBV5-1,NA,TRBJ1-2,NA,CASSLLPSSPRGGYTF,TGCGCCAGCAGCTTGCTCCCCTCATCACCAAGGGGCGGCTACACCTTC
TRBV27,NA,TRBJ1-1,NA,CASSLSFPGDWDTEAFF,TGTGCCAGCAGTCTTTCTTTTCCGGGAGATTGGGACACTGAAGCTTTCTTT
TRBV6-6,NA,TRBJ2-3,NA,CASSIPRGVGPDTQYF,TGTGCCAGCAGTATTCCTCGGGGAGTCGGGCCAGATACGCAGTATTTT
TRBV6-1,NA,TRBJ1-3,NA,CASSGPSRNTIYF,TGTGCCAGCAGTGGCCCGTCAAGAAACACCATATATTTT
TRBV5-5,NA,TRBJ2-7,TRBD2,CASSLAGTNSYEQYF,TGTGCCAGCAGCCTTGCCGGGACTAACTCCTACGAGCAGTACTTC
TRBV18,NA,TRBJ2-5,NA,CASSLGLQETQYF,TGTGCCAGCTCACTCGGACTCCAAGAGACCCAGTACTTC
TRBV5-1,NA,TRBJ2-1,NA,CASSSGLYNEQFF,TGCGCCAGCAGCTCAGGACTTTACAATGAGCAGTTCTTC
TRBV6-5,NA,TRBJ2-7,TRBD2,CASSYTGLAGAYEQYF,TGTGCCAGCAGTTACACAGGACTAGCGGGGGCCTACGAGCAGTACTTC
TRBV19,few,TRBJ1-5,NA,CASSIRDIYQPQHF,TGTGCCAGTAGTATAAGGGACATCTATCAGCCCCAGCATTTT
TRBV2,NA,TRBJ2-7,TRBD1,CASKFDRATYEQYF,TGTGCCAGCAAATTCGACAGGGCAACCTACGAGCAGTACTTC
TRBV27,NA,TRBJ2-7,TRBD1,CASIDRDRGHEQYF,TGTGCCAGCATCGACCGGGACAGGGGCCACGAGCAGTACTTC
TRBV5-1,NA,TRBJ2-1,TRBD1,CASSLPPRTGGDEQFF,TGCGCCAGCAGCTTGCCCCCCCGGACAGGGGGAGATGAGCAGTTCTTC
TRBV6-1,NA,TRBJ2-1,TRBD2,CASSGSLGSSGNYNEQFF,TGTGCCAGCAGTGGTTCCCTAGGGTCTAGCGGGAACTACAATGAGCAGTTCTTC
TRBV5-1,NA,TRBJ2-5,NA,CASSFMLGLDLETQYF,TGCGCCAGCAGCTTTATGCTGGGTCTAGACCTGGAGACCCAGTACTTC
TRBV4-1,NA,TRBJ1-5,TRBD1,CASSQGQGAGSNQPQHF,TGCGCCAGCAGCCAAGGACAGGGGGCAGGGAGCAATCAGCCCCAGCATTTT
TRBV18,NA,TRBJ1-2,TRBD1,CASFPQGAPDYGYTF,TGTGCCAGCTTTCCACAGGGGGCGCCGGACTATGGCTACACCTTC
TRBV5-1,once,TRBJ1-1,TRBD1,CASSLNARGRAEAFF,TGCGCCAGCAGCTTGAACGCCAGGGGGCGGGCTGAAGCTTTCTTT
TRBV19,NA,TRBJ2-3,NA,CASKVARGTDTQYF,TGTGCCAGTAAAGTGGCGAGGGGCACAGATACGCAGTATTTT
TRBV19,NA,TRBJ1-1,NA,CASSEGPSRGRTEAFF,TGTGCCAGTAGTGAGGGCCCTTCGAGGGGAAGGACTGAAGCTTTCTTT